This TCR beta chain is drawn from a study of shared clonotypes between healthy human individuals. Points from the study as a whole: Non-shared clonotypes had lower generation probabilities than those shared by all four donors.

Concerning this clone: Its antigen is not identified.

Germline loops: CDR1 MNHEY, CDR2 SVGAGI. The CDR3 consists of 15 residues. V was cut by 6 bases and J by 1 base, with 16 bases left in between. The method was immunoSEQ multiplex PCR; TCRdb's version includes in-frame clones alone and lacks a portion of them. The data contain some 1,600,000 clones, 95% to 99% of them singletons. The sequencing sample was made of naive CD4+ T cells sorted from blood. Subset: CD45RA+ positively selected. The chain employs TRBV6-5 and TRBJ2-7; D remains ambiguous. This receptor was taken from a man aged 30 to 39 in good health. Written as DNA, the CDR3 is TGTGCCAGCAGGCCCGGTGGGGTTGGGTCCTACGAGCAGTACTTC. It is translated as CASRPGGVGSYEQYF.